This T cell receptor (beta chain) derives from a study of breast tumors, draining lymph nodes, adjacent tissues. Overall study findings and caveats: The lymph node origin of tumor T cells was framed as consistent with a hypothesis, not demonstrated. Compared with lymph nodes, tumors were less diverse; compared with nontumor tissue, more. Most tumor T cells seemingly derive from lymph node, then expand in tumor.

The V gene end was trimmed by 7 bases and the J gene end by 1 base; junction bases not matched to a gene: 6. CDR1 and CDR2 from the germline V gene are MNHEY and SMNVEV (reference sequence). CDR3 length: 15 residues. The sample holds many counts of this clonotype. The antigen is unknown. TCRdb analysed the multiplex PCR reads with MiXCR anew, one entry per CDR3 protein. The sample lists under 80,000 distinct CDR3 sequences; approximately 40% were seen once. The specimen was breast tumor tissue. This chain joins TRBV27 and TRBJ2-1; TRBD2 matches 8 bases. The origin of this receptor is a female donor with breast cancer. Some clones in this sample may be carry-over from other donors' samples. The CDR3 DNA is TGTGCCAGCACCAAGAGCGGGAGTTCCTACAATGAGCAGTTCTTC. Amino acid sequence: CASTKSGSSYNEQFF.